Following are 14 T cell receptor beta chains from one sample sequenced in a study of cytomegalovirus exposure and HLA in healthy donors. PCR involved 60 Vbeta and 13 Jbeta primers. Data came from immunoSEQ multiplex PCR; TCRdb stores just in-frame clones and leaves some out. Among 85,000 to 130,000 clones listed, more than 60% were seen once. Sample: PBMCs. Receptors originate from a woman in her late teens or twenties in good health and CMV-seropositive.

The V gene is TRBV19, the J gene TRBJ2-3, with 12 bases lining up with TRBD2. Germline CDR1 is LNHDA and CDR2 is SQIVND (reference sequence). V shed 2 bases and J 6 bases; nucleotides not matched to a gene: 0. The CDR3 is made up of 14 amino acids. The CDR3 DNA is TGTGCCAGTAGTATACTAGCGGGAGGGGATACGCAGTATTTT. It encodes CASSILAGGDTQYF.

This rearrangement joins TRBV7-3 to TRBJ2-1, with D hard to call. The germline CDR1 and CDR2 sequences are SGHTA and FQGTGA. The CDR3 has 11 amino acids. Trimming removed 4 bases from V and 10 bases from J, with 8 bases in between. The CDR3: CASSSPREQFF. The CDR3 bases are TGTGCCAGCAGCTCCCCTCGGGAGCAGTTCTTC. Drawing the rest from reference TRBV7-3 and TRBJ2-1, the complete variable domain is GAGVSQTPSNKVTEKGKYVELRCDPISGHTALYWYRQSLGQGPEFLIYFQGTGAADDSGLPNDRFFAVRPEGSVSTLKIQRTERGDSAVYLCASSSPREQFFGPGTRLTVL.

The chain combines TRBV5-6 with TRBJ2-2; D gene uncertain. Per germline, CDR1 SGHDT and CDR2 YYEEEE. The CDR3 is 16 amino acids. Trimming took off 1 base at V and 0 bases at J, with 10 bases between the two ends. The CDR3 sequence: CASSLTAGANTGELFF. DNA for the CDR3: TGTGCCAGCAGCTTGACGGCAGGCGCGAACACCGGGGAGCTGTTTTTT.

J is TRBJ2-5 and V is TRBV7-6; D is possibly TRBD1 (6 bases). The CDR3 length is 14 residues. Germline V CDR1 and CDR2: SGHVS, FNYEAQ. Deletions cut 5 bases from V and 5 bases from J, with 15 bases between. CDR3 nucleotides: TGTGCCAGCAGCCCAGGTGGGGGCGTGGAGACCCAGTACTTC. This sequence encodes CASSPGGGVETQYF.

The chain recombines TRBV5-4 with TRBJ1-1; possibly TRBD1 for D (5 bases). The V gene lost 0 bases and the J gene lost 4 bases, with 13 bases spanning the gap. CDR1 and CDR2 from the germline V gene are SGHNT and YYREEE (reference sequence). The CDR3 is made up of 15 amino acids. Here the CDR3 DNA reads TGTGCCAGCAGCTTGGAGGGAGGGGTGGGCACTGAAGCTTTCTTT. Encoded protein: CASSLEGGVGTEAFF. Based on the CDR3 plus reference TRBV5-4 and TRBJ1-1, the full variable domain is ETGVTQSPTHLIKTRGQQVTLRCSSQSGHNTVSWYQQALGQGPQFIFQYYREEENGRGNFPPRFSGLQFPNYSSELNVNALELDDSALYLCASSLEGGVGTEAFFGQGTRLTVV.

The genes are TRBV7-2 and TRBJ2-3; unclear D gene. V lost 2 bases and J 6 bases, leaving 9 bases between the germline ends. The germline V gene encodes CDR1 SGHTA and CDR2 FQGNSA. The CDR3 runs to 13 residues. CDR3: CASSLSGQDTQYF. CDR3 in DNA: TGTGCCAGCAGCTTATCAGGCCAGGATACGCAGTATTTT.

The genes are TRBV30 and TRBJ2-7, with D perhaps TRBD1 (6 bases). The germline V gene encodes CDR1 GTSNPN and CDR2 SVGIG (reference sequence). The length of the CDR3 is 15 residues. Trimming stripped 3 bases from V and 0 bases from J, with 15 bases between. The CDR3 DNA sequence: TGTGCCTGGAGCCCCTTTGACAGGTACTCCTACGAGCAGTACTTC. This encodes CAWSPFDRYSYEQYF. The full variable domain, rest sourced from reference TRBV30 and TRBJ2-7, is SQTIHQWPATLVQPVGSPLSLECTVEGTSNPNLYWYRQAAGRGLQLLFYSVGIGQISSEVPQNLSASRPQDRQFILSSKKLLLSDSGFYLCAWSPFDRYSYEQYFGPGTRLTVT.

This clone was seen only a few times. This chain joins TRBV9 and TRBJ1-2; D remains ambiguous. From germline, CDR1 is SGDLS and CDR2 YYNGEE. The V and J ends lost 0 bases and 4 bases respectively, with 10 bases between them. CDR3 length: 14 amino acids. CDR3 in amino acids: CASSVGWATYGYTF. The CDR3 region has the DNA TGTGCCAGCAGCGTAGGTTGGGCTACCTATGGCTACACCTTC.

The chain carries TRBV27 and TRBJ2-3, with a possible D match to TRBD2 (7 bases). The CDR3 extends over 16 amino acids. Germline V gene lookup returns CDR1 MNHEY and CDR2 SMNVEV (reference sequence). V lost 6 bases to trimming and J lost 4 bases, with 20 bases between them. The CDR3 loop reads CASSPWTRGGADTQYF. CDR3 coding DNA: TGTGCCAGCAGCCCCTGGACTAGAGGGGGTGCAGATACGCAGTATTTT.

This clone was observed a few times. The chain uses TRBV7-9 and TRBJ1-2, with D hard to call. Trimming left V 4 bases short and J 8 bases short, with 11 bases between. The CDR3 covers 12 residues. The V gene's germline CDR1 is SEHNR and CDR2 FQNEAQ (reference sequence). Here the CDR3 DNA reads TGTGCCAGCAGCTCAGCGGCTCCCGGCTACACCTTC. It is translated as CASSSAAPGYTF.

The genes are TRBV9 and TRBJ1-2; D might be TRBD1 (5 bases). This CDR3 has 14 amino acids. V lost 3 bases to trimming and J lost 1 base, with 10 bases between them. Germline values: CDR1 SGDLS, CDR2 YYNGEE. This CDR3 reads CASSAGGGNYGYTF. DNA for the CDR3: TGTGCCAGCAGCGCTGGGGGGGGTAACTATGGCTACACCTTC.

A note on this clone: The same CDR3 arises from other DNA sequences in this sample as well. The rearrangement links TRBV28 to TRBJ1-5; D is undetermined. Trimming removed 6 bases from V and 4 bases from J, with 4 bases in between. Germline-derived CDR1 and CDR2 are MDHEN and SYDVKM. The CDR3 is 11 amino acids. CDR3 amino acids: CASSPNQPQHF. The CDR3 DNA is TGTGCCAGCAGCCCAAATCAGCCCCAGCATTTT.

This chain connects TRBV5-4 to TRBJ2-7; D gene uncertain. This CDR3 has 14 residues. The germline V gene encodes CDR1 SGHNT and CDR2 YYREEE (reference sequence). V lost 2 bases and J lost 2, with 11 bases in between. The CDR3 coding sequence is TGTGCCAGCAGCTTTGGTCAGGCTACCTACGAGCAGTACTTC. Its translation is CASSFGQATYEQYF. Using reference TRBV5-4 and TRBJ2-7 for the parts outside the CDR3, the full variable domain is ETGVTQSPTHLIKTRGQQVTLRCSSQSGHNTVSWYQQALGQGPQFIFQYYREEENGRGNFPPRFSGLQFPNYSSELNVNALELDDSALYLCASSFGQATYEQYFGPGTRLTVT.

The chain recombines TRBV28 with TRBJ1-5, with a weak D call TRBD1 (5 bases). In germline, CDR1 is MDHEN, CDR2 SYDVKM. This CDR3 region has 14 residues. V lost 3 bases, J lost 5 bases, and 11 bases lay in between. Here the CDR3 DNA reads TGTGCCAGCAGTTTGGGGCCCACGGATCAGCCCCAGCATTTT. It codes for CASSLGPTDQPQHF.